Here is one TCR beta chain with its context. Here immunoSEQ multiplex PCR was the method, and the copy in TCRdb shows in-frame clones only, minus some. The table has roughly 400,000 clones, roughly nine tenths seen once. Grouping used clinical history reported by participants in a survey and questionnaire. Symptom resolution, clearance, or two negative PCRs marked the recovered donors of Cohort 3. The CDR3 is 14 amino acids. Germline CDR1 and CDR2: ENHRY and SYGVKD. J lost 1 base, V lost 5 bases, and 4 bases had no gene match. The data are from a study of blood T cell repertoires in COVID-19. This receptor was identified in a man between 25 and 39 years old who had recovered from COVID-19. The J gene is TRBJ2-5, the V gene TRBV10-3; 7 bases are a match to TRBD1. Source material: PBMCs or T cells enriched from blood (not recorded which). The CDR3 DNA follows: TGTGCCATCAGTCACCGGGACAGCCAAGAGACCCAGTACTTC. Amino acids: CAISHRDSQETQYF.